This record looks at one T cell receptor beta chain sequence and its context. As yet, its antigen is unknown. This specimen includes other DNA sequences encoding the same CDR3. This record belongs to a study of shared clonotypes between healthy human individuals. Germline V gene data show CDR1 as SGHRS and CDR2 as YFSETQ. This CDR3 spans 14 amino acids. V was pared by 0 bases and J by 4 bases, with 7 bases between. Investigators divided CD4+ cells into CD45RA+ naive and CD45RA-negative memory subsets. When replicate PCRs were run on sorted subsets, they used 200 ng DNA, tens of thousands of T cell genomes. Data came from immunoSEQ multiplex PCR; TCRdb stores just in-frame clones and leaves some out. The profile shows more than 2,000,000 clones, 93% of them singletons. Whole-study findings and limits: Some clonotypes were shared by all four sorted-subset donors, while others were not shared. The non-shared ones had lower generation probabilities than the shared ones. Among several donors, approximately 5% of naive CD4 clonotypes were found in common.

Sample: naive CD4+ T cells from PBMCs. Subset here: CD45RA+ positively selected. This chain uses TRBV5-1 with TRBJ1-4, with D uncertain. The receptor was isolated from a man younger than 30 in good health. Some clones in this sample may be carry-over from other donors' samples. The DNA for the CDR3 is TGCGCCAGCAGCTTGGCGGGATTTAATGAAAAACTGTTTTTT. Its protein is CASSLAGFNEKLFF.